This passage covers 24 T cell receptor beta chains from one sample sequenced in a study of beta chain features in type 1 diabetes. Expressed TCRB transcripts were sequenced because the isolated RNA had all been reverse transcribed beforehand. Libraries were prepared by immunoSEQ multiplex PCR; TCRdb keeps only in-frame clonotypes and omits some of them. The sample includes some 150,000 clones, about a tenth of them seen just once. The sample taken for sequencing was central memory CD4+ T cells from blood. Receptors were obtained from a man aged 18 to 29 in good health.

About this clone: This sample includes further DNA sequences coding for the same CDR3. The chain uses TRBV7-2 and TRBJ2-5; 7 nucleotides align to TRBD1. The CDR3 totals 15 residues. Trimming cost V 2 bases and J 2 bases; bases outside gene matches: 5. Germline-derived CDR1 and CDR2 are SGHTA and FQGNSA. The CDR3, as DNA: TGTGCCAGCAGCTTATTTGCACAGGGGCAAGAGACCCAGTACTTC. Translating it yields CASSLFAQGQETQYF.

This clone showed up just a few times. This chain connects TRBV2 to TRBJ2-7, with D possibly being TRBD2 (5 bases). The CDR3 is made up of 13 amino acids. CDR1 SNHLY and CDR2 FYNNEI come from the germline V gene. Trimming took off 10 bases at V and 6 bases at J, with 19 bases between the two ends. CDR3 sequence reads: CATMSVRAGEQYF. For the CDR3, the DNA is TGTGCCACAATGTCCGTTCGGGCGGGCGAGCAGTACTTC. The full variable domain, with the rest looked up from reference TRBV2 and TRBJ2-7, is EPEVTQTPSHQVTQMGQEVILRCVPISNHLYFYWYRQILGQKVEFLVSFYNNEISEKSEIFDDQFSVERPDGSNFTLKIRSTKLEDSAMYFCATMSVRAGEQYFGPGTRLTVT.

This chain joins TRBV4-3 and TRBJ2-1; tentatively, D is TRBD2 (7 bases). The CDR3 loop spans 15 amino acids. V lost 4 bases to trimming and J lost 5 bases, with 15 bases between them. CDR1 is LGHNA and CDR2 is YSLEER in the germline V gene. CDR3 loop: CASSRSRGANNEQFF. The CDR3 bases are TGCGCCAGCAGCCGTAGTCGGGGGGCTAACAATGAGCAGTTCTTC.

This chain joins TRBV11-2 and TRBJ2-2; TRBD1 matches 8 bases. V trimming: 5 bases; J trimming: 5 bases; junction bases outside the gene matches: 10. CDR1 is SGHAT and CDR2 is FQNNGV in the germline V gene. There are 16 residues in the CDR3. The CDR3 reads CASSLIRTGPTGELFF. The CDR3 DNA sequence: TGTGCCAGCAGCCTAATTCGGACAGGGCCGACCGGGGAGCTGTTTTTT.

Only a few counts were recorded for this clone. The chain links TRBV15 to TRBJ2-3; 10 bases match TRBD2. The CDR3 is made up of 13 amino acids. The V segment lost 8 bases and the J segment 4 bases; nucleotides outside the gene matches: 3. Germline loops: CDR1 LNHNV, CDR2 YYDKDF (reference sequence). CDR3 residues: CATLAGGSDTQYF. CDR3 DNA: TGTGCCACCTTAGCGGGGGGTTCAGATACGCAGTATTTT.

V is TRBV7-2 and J is TRBJ1-2, with D tentatively TRBD1 (6 bases). Trimming removed 4 bases at V and 3 bases at J, with 21 bases between. The CDR3 loop spans 17 amino acids. CDR1 and CDR2 from the germline V gene are SGHTA and FQGNSA. DNA of the CDR3: TGTGCCAGCAGCTCCTCTGGTATGGCAGGGGTTTACTATGGCTACACCTTC. It translates to CASSSSGMAGVYYGYTF. The whole variable domain, filled in from reference TRBV7-2 and TRBJ1-2, reads GAGVSQSPSNKVTEKGKDVELRCDPISGHTALYWYRQSLGQGLEFLIYFQGNSAPDKSGLPSDRFSAERTGGSVSTLTIQRTQQEDSAVYLCASSSSGMAGVYYGYTFGSGTRLTVV.

The chain has TRBV16 and TRBJ2-1; D unclear. The CDR3 covers 15 residues. Germline V gene sequence: CDR1 KGHSY, CDR2 FQNENV. Trimming removed 8 bases from V and 5 bases from J, with 19 bases in between. As DNA, the CDR3 is TGTGCCAGCGGCCCCTTTGGGCCCGCCAACAATGAGCAGTTCTTC. Protein: CASGPFGPANNEQFF.

On this clone itself: Germline is not matched at one junction end, which may reflect a read error. The gene calls are TRBV5-1 and TRBJ2-1; TRBD1 matches at 7 bases. Germline V gene data show CDR1 as SGHRS and CDR2 as YFSETQ. The CDR3 spans 16 residues. The CDR3 spells CASSTNPGQQYSEQFF. The CDR3, as DNA: TGCGCCAGCAGCACAAATCCGGGACAGCAGTACAGTGAGCAGTTCTTC.

This sequence joins TRBV5-6 and TRBJ1-1; 8 bases align to TRBD1. The CDR3 extends over 15 amino acids. Germline-derived CDR1 and CDR2 are SGHDT and YYEEEE. V lost 3 bases to trimming and J lost 6 bases; unmatched junction nucleotides: 10. The chain's CDR3 is CASSSLRGRSPEAFF. Here the CDR3 DNA reads TGTGCCAGCAGCTCGCTCAGGGGGCGAAGCCCTGAAGCTTTCTTT.

The chain links TRBV7-2 to TRBJ1-5; perhaps TRBD1 as D (6 bases). This CDR3 contains 15 residues. The ends were cut back, 3 bases at V and 5 bases at J, with 14 bases in the middle. Germline V lookup: CDR1 SGHTA, CDR2 FQGNSA. CDR3 protein: CASSLTGSKDQPQHF. The CDR3 region has the DNA TGTGCCAGCAGCTTGACAGGTTCTAAGGATCAGCCCCAGCATTTT.

This clone has a handful of counts. The chain links TRBV18 to TRBJ1-1; D is possibly TRBD1 (6 bases). Germline V CDR1 and CDR2: KGHSH, LQKENI. CDR3 length equals 15 residues. The germline V and J ends were trimmed by 0 bases and 4 bases, with 12 bases remaining between them. For the CDR3, the DNA is TGTGCCAGCTCACCACCAACAGGGCGAGCCACTGAAGCTTTCTTT. Its protein product is CASSPPTGRATEAFF.

The CDR3 DNA follows: TGTGCCTGGGGCCGGACAGGGCGTATTGAAGCTTTCTTT. It yields the protein CAWGRTGRIEAFF. This chain connects TRBV30 to TRBJ1-1, with TRBD1 matching over 8 bases. V was pared by 5 bases and J by 7 bases, with 9 bases of the junction left unmatched. The germline gives CDR1 GTSNPN, CDR2 SVGIG (reference sequence). CDR3 length: 13 amino acids.

The chain joins TRBV6-1 to TRBJ2-7; TRBD1 matches at 7 bases. The CDR3 is 13 amino acids. Germline V gives CDR1 MNHNS, CDR2 SASEGT. After removal of 7 bases from V and 2 bases from J, the junction contained 5 bases not matched to a gene. CDR3 bases: TGTGCCAGCATACGACAGGGTGCCTACGAGCAGTACTTC. It translates to CASIRQGAYEQYF.

The rearrangement links TRBV10-3 to TRBJ2-7; 14 positions match TRBD2. There are 19 residues in the CDR3. With 3 bases clipped from V and 1 base from J, the junction kept 11 bases outside the gene matches. CDR1 is ENHRY and CDR2 is SYGVKD in the germline V gene. The CDR3 loop reads CAISESLTSGGARSYEQYF. CDR3 DNA: TGTGCCATCAGTGAAAGTCTGACTAGCGGGGGGGCCCGATCCTACGAGCAGTACTTC.

The genes are TRBV11-2 and TRBJ2-3; 8 bases line up with TRBD1. After removal of 4 bases from V and 0 bases from J, the junction contained 6 bases not matched to a gene. Germline CDR1 reads SGHAT; CDR2 reads FQNNGV. The CDR3 runs to 16 residues. CDR3 amino acids: CASSSYRGASTDTQYF. CDR3 DNA: TGTGCCAGCAGCTCGTACAGGGGGGCTAGCACAGATACGCAGTATTTT.

This clone was observed a few times. The rearrangement joins TRBV7-2 to TRBJ1-5; D is perhaps TRBD1 (5 bases). Trimming pared 6 bases from V and 9 bases from J, leaving 12 bases between. Germline V gene lookup returns CDR1 SGHTA and CDR2 FQGNSA. The CDR3 sequence is 12 residues long. The CDR3 coding sequence is TGTGCCAGCAGTCTCGGCGGGGGGCCCCAGCATTTT. Its protein product is CASSLGGGPQHF.

The rearrangement joins TRBV6-5 to TRBJ1-5, with 9 positions matching TRBD1. This CDR3 region has 16 residues. Germline V lookup: CDR1 MNHEY, CDR2 SVGAGI. J gave up 5 bases and V 4 bases, and 9 bases lay outside the gene matches. The CDR3 is CASSSTGGVTYQPQHF. The CDR3 DNA reads TGTGCCAGCAGTTCGACAGGGGGTGTGACCTATCAGCCCCAGCATTTT.

The chain links TRBV7-6 to TRBJ2-1, with 7 bases fitting TRBD2. V shed 4 bases and J 0 bases; nucleotides not matched to a gene: 6. Germline V lookup: CDR1 SGHVS, CDR2 FNYEAQ. The CDR3 is 16 residues long. Here the CDR3 DNA reads TGTGCCAGCAGCTCTCTACGACTAGCCTCCTACAATGAGCAGTTCTTC. Protein sequence: CASSSLRLASYNEQFF. The full variable domain, with the rest looked up from reference TRBV7-6 and TRBJ2-1, is GAGVSQSPRYKVTKRGQDVALRCDPISGHVSLYWYRQALGQGPEFLTYFNYEAQQDKSGLPNDRFSAERPEGSISTLTIQRTEQRDSAMYRCASSSLRLASYNEQFFGPGTRLTVL.

This clone has only a few counts. The chain carries TRBV6-1 and TRBJ2-1; 7 positions match TRBD1. CDR3 length equals 15 residues. Germline CDR1 is MNHNS and CDR2 is SASEGT. After removal of 4 bases from V and 5 bases from J, the junction contained 8 bases not matched to a gene. CDR3: CASSAGTAPDNEQFF. The CDR3 DNA is TGTGCCAGCAGTGCCGGGACAGCTCCCGACAATGAGCAGTTCTTC.

This clone turned up a few times. V gene TRBV7-8 combines with J gene TRBJ1-2; D not certain. V was pared by 4 bases and J by 9 bases, with 9 bases between. Looked up from germline, CDR1 is SGHVS and CDR2 is FQNEAQ. CDR3 length: 11 amino acids. The CDR3 DNA follows: TGTGCCAGCAGCTCGACACAGAGCTACACCTTC. Translated, it gives CASSSTQSYTF.

The V call is TRBV7-9, the J call TRBJ2-7; 10 bases fit TRBD2. The length of the CDR3 is 14 residues. Germline trimming cut 1 base from V and 5 bases from J; bases unmatched to any gene: 2. Germline CDR1 reads SEHNR; CDR2 reads FQNEAQ (reference sequence). CDR3 sequence: CASSLGTSGDEQYF. CDR3 in DNA: TGTGCCAGCAGCTTAGGTACTAGCGGGGACGAGCAGTACTTC. Full variable domain (rest looked up from reference TRBV7-9 and TRBJ2-7): DTGVSQNPRHKITKRGQNVTFRCDPISEHNRLYWYRQTLGQGPEFLTYFQNEAQLEKSRLLSDRFSAERPKGSFSTLEIQRTEQGDSAMYLCASSLGTSGDEQYFGPGTRLTVT.

This clone was observed a few times. The rearrangement links TRBV23-1 to TRBJ1-2, with TRBD1 matching 7 bases. TRBV23-1 is treated as an ORF (open reading frame) with a function not yet certain. V lost 0 bases and J lost 2; bases outside the gene matches: 12. The CDR3 totals 18 residues. Here the CDR3 reads CASSQSGTDGPRNYGYTF. The CDR3 bases are TGCGCCAGCAGTCAATCGGGGACAGACGGCCCCCGGAACTATGGCTACACCTTC.

There are a few counts of this clone. The chain has TRBV28 and TRBJ1-5, with a weak D call TRBD1 (6 bases). V was shortened by 6 bases and J by 3 bases, with 9 bases between the two germline ends. The CDR3 contains 13 residues. Germline V gene lookup returns CDR1 MDHEN and CDR2 SYDVKM. The CDR3: CASSRTDNQPQHF. CDR3 in DNA: TGTGCCAGCAGCAGGACAGACAATCAGCCCCAGCATTTT.

This clone was seen more than once but under ten times. This chain uses TRBV18 with TRBJ2-7, with TRBD1 matching 7 bases. J was trimmed by 2 bases and V by 2 bases; bases with no gene match: 9. This CDR3 is built from 16 residues. Germline V gene lookup returns CDR1 KGHSH and CDR2 LQKENI. Written as DNA, the CDR3 is TGTGCCAGCTCACCAGAAGGGGGCTTGGGGGCCTACGAGCAGTACTTC. Encoded protein: CASSPEGGLGAYEQYF.